These 6 T cell receptor beta chains were sequenced from one sample in a study of a mutant IDH1 vaccine in newly diagnosed glioma. Their antigen targets remain unknown. Some clones are missing from TCRdb's copy, which holds only in-frame ones; the method was immunoSEQ multiplex PCR. The data contain some 51,000 clones, roughly 78% of them seen just once; the ten biggest clones take up roughly 5.6%. This sample's time point: week 5, during vaccination. Vaccination used 300 ug of mutant IDH1 20-mer peptide per dose, with topical imiquimod. The specimen comprised PBMCs, sampled from a glioma patient whose treatment included an IDH1 peptide vaccine. These receptors came from a man aged 50 to 60 with glioma.

V and J are TRBV5-1 and TRBJ1-3, with D hard to call. Trimming cost V 0 bases and J 6 bases, with 7 bases left between them. The CDR3 contains 13 residues. Germline CDR1 SGHRS, CDR2 YFSETQ. CDR3 residues: CASSLDAVNTIYF. The DNA of the CDR3 is TGCGCCAGCAGCTTGGATGCAGTAAACACCATATATTTT. Filled out from reference TRBV5-1 and TRBJ1-3, the complete variable domain reads KAGVTQTPRYLIKTRGQQVTLSCSPISGHRSVSWYQQTPGQGLQFLFEYFSETQRNKGNFPGRFSGRQFSNSRSEMNVSTLELGDSALYLCASSLDAVNTIYFGEGSWLTVV.

V is TRBV5-1 and J is TRBJ2-1; D remains ambiguous. Germline-derived CDR1 and CDR2 are SGHRS and YFSETQ. Trimming shortened V by 0 bases and J by 10 bases, and 8 bases separated the two germline ends. This CDR3 has 12 residues. The CDR3 nucleotides read TGCGCCAGCAGCTTGGATTATCGGGAGCAGTTCTTC. It translates to CASSLDYREQFF.

This clone was observed a few times. The rearrangement joins TRBV11-3 to TRBJ1-1, with 7 nucleotides matching TRBD1. V was pared by 5 bases and J by 5 bases, with 5 bases of the junction left unmatched. The V gene's germline CDR1 is SGHNT and CDR2 YENEEA. The CDR3 contains 13 residues. Here the CDR3 reads CASSRGGWTEAFF. CDR3 bases: TGTGCCAGCAGCCGAGGGGGCTGGACTGAAGCTTTCTTT.

The V call is TRBV10-3, the J call TRBJ2-5, with 9 bases identical to TRBD1. Trimming removed 4 bases from V and 0 bases from J; junction bases left unmatched: 6. The CDR3 is made up of 16 amino acids. Germline V gene data show CDR1 as ENHRY and CDR2 as SYGVKD. The CDR3, as DNA: TGTGCCATCAGTGGTTTTGGGACAGGGTACCAAGAGACCCAGTACTTC. Its protein product is CAISGFGTGYQETQYF.

CDR3 DNA: TGTGCCACCAGCATCACCCCCGACGGGGGAAACACTGAAGCTTTCTTT. Translated, it gives CATSITPDGGNTEAFF. V usage is TRBV15 and J usage is TRBJ1-1, with D possibly matching TRBD1 (5 bases). CDR3 size: 16 residues. Looked up from germline, CDR1 is LNHNV and CDR2 is YYDKDF (reference sequence). The germline V and J ends were trimmed by 4 bases and 2 bases, with 17 bases remaining between them.

This clone was seen just once. The rearrangement links TRBV6-5 to TRBJ1-1; D might be TRBD1 (5 bases). V lost 6 bases, J lost 5 bases, and 13 bases lay in between. Germline CDR1 MNHEY, CDR2 SVGAGI. This CDR3 spans 13 amino acids. CDR3 coding DNA: TGTGCCAGCAGGGAGCCGGGGGTAACTGAAGCTTTCTTT. It translates to CASREPGVTEAFF.